This TCR beta chain was observed in a study of blood T cells in healthy people across ages. Overall study findings and caveats: Age brought a roughly linear fall in TCR beta diversity measured per million T cells. Changes seen in expanded clonotypes were possibly confounded by donor CMV status left unknown. The long-lived group displayed more naive CD4+ cells, plus higher diversity, than the aged donors did.

There are a few counts of this clonotype. Its antigen is unknown. For the second PCR, which ran for 7 to 11 cycles, a sample-barcoded 5' primer and a J-beta primer mix were used. Every single cDNA molecule received a tag from a template-switch adaptor with 12 random nucleotides. TCRdb reprocessed the 5' RACE reads with MiXCR, giving one entry per CDR3 protein. Counted here are 700,000 or so distinct CDR3 sequences, over 40% occurring once; the ten biggest clones make up approximately 31%. V lost 1 base to trimming and J lost 0 bases, with 18 bases between them. The CDR3 runs to 17 residues. In germline, CDR1 is DFQATT, CDR2 SNEGSKA (reference sequence).

This sequence joins TRBV20-1 and TRBJ1-1, with a possible D match to TRBD1 (6 bases). Sequencing input: blood. The clonotype was recovered from a man aged 80 or over in good health. The CDR3 DNA sequence: TGCAGTGCTAGAGGGGCCCCGGCAGGGGACATGAACACTGAAGCTTTCTTT. This sequence encodes CSARGAPAGDMNTEAFF.